This T cell receptor (beta chain) was documented in a study of blood T cell repertoires in COVID-19. Study background: Italy, Spain and the United States were the sources of the convalescent and acute COVID-19 samples. Sources were T cells, B-cell-depleted T cells, or PBMCs; the material itself was cDNA or gDNA.

Repertoires were generated with immunoSEQ multiplex PCR, while TCRdb's copy carries only in-frame clones and drops some. The sample includes 100,000 or so clones, more than 75% of them seen just once. This CDR3 is 15 amino acids long. V lost 1 base to trimming and J lost 1 base, with 11 bases between them. Per germline, CDR1 SGHTA and CDR2 FQGNSA. The specimen was peripheral blood. V is TRBV7-2 and J is TRBJ2-7; D not resolved. The clonotype was recovered from a man aged 45-60 years with active or convalescent COVID-19. Written as DNA, the CDR3 is TGTGCCAGCAGCTTAGATTACTATCTTTCCTACGAGCAGTACTTC. Amino acids: CASSLDYYLSYEQYF.